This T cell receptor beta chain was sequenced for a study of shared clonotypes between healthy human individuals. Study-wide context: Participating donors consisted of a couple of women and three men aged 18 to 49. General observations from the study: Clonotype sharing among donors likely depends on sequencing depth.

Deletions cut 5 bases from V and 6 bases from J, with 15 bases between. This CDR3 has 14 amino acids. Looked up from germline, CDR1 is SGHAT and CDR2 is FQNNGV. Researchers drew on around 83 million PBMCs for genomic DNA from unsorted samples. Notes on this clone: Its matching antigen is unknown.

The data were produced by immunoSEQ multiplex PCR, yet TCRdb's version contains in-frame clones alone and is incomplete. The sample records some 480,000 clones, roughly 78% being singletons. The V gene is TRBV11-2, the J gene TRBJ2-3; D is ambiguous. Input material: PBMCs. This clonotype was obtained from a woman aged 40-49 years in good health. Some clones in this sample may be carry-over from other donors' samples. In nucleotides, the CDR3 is TGTGCCAGCAGCCAGACCTACGGTGGGGATACGCAGTATTTT. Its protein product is CASSQTYGGDTQYF.